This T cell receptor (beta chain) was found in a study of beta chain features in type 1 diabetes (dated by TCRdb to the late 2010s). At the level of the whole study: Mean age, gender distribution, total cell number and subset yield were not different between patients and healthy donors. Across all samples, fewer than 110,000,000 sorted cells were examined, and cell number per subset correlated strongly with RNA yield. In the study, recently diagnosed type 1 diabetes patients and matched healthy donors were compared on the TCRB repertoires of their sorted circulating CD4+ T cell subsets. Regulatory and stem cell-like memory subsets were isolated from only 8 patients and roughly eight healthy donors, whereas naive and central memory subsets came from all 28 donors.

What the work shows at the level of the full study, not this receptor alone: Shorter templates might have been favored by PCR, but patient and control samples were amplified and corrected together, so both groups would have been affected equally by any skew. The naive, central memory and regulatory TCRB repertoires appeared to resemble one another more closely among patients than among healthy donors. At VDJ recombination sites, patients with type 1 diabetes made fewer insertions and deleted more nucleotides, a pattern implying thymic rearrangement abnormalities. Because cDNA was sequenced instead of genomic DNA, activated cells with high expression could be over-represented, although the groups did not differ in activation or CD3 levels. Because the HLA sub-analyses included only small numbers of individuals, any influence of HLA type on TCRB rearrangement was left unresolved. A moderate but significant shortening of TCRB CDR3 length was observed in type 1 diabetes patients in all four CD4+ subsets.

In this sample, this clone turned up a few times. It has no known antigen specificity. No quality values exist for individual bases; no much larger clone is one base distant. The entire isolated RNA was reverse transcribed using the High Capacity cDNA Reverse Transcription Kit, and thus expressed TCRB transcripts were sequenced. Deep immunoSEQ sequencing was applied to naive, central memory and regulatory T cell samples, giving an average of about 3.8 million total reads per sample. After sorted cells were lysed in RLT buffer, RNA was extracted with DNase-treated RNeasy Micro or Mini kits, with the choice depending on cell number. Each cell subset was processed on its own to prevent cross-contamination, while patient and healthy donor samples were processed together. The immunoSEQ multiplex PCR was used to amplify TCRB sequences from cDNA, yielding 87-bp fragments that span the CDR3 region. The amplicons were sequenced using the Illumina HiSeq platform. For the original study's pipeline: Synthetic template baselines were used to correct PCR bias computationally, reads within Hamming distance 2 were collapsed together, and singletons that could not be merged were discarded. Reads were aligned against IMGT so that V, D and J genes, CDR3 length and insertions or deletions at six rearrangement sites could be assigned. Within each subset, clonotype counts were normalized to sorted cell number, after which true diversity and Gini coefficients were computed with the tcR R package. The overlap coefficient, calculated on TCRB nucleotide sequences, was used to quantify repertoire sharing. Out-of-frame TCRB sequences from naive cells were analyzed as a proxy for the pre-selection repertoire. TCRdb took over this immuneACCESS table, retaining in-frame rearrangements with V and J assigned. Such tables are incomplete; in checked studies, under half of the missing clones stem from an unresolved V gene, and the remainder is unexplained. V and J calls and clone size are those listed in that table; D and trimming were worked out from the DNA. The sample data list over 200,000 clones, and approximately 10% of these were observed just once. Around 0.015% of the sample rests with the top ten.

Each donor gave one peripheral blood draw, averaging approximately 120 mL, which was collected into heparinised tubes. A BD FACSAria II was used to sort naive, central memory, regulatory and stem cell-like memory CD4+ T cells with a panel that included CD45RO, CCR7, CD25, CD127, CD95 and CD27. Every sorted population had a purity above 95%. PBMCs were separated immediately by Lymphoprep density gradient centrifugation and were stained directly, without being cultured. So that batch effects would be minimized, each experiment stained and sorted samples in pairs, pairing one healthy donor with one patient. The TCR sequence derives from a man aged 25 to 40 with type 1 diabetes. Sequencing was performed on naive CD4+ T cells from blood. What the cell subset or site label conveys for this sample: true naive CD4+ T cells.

This receptor carries the CDR3 CAWSVPGQAAAEKQYF. The DNA sequence follows: TGTGCCTGGAGTGTACCGGGACAGGCAGCGGCGGAAAAGCAGTACTTC. The sequence is built from TRBV30 and TRBJ2-7, with 8 bases matching TRBD1. Ends trimmed: V by 0 bases, J by 8 bases; bases unmatched to a gene: 15. The germline V gene encodes CDR1 GTSNPN and CDR2 SVGIG (reference sequence). The CDR3 has 16 amino acids, counting the end cysteine and phenylalanine. The entry retains the CDR3 DNA only, 48 bases that are in frame from base 1. The CDR3, completed at both ends by the reference TRBV30 and TRBJ2-7 genes, gives the full variable domain SQTIHQWPATLVQPVGSPLSLECTVEGTSNPNLYWYRQAAGRGLQLLFYSVGIGQISSEVPQNLSASRPQDRQFILSSKKLLLSDSGFYLCAWSVPGQAAAEKQYFGPGTRLTVT.